This T cell receptor (beta chain) was captured by sequencing in a study of cytomegalovirus exposure and HLA in healthy donors. Points from the study as a whole: Available immune exposure information was restricted to CMV serostatus only. Prior analysis indicated that the majority of TCR beta V segments exhibited productivity approximately 90% or approximately 30% of the time. In a later analysis, V- and J-gene trimming of beta chains associated with a DCLRE1C missense variant, replicated independently. Indistinguishable V segments, including TRBV6-2 and TRBV6-3, were excluded.

This clone was seen more than once but under ten times. Its target is not known. In germline, CDR1 is SGHTA, CDR2 FQGNSA. J was trimmed by 5 bases and V by 5 bases; bases with no gene match: 7. This CDR3 comprises 15 residues. Use of 60 Vbeta and 13 Jbeta primers characterized the PCR. TCRdb's table, derived via immunoSEQ multiplex PCR, lists solely in-frame clones and lacks some. In the table there are 150,000 to 200,000 clones, under 85% of which are singletons. This chain uses TRBV7-2 with TRBJ2-1; TRBD2 aligns across 9 bases. Specimen: PBMCs. This clonotype was obtained from a man over 45 in good health and CMV-seropositive. The CDR3 nucleotides read TGTGCCAGCAGCCCCCTAGCGGGGTACAACAATGAGCAGTTCTTC. Translated, it gives CASSPLAGYNNEQFF.